Below, 24 T cell receptor beta chains from the same sample are listed, as sequenced in a study of T cells in localized non-small cell lung cancer. The data were produced by immunoSEQ multiplex PCR, yet TCRdb's version contains in-frame clones alone and is incomplete. Counted here are more than 100,000 clones, 89% occurring once; the ten biggest clones make up roughly 1.8%. Sequenced here: peripheral blood, sampled before any cancer treatment. The receptors were sampled from a female donor of 60 years or more with stage I lung adenocarcinoma.

This clone was seen a single time. The chain employs TRBV9 and TRBJ1-3; D is unresolved. Trimming removed 0 bases from V and 2 bases from J, with 6 bases in between. The length of the CDR3 is 14 residues. The V gene's germline CDR1 is SGDLS and CDR2 YYNGEE. The DNA for the CDR3 is TGTGCCAGCAGCGTAGACCCGGCTGGAAACACCATATATTTT. It codes for CASSVDPAGNTIYF.

The rearrangement uses TRBV19 and TRBJ2-3, with 13 bases aligning to TRBD2. J was trimmed by 4 bases and V by 4 bases; bases with no gene match: 2. CDR1 and CDR2 (germline): LNHDA, SQIVND (reference sequence). The CDR3 spans 15 residues. This CDR3 is CASSKGLAGSDTQYF. DNA for the CDR3: TGTGCCAGTAGTAAGGGACTAGCGGGATCAGATACGCAGTATTTT.

The V and J genes are TRBV7-2 and TRBJ2-7; the D is unclear. The CDR3 length is 12 residues. Between the trimmed V and J ends, which lost 5 bases and 9 bases, there was a span of 14 bases. CDR1 and CDR2 (germline): SGHTA, FQGNSA. The CDR3 DNA follows: TGTGCCAGCAGCCCTTCGGGCCTACCGCAGTACTTC. Translation: CASSPSGLPQYF.

V is TRBV9 and J is TRBJ2-1, with D perhaps matching TRBD1 or TRBD2 (5 bases each). Trimming took off 3 bases at V and 11 bases at J, with 12 bases between the two ends. Germline V gives CDR1 SGDLS, CDR2 YYNGEE. The CDR3 covers 12 residues. The CDR3, as DNA: TGTGCCAGCAGCGCCCAGGGAGCTCAGCAGTTCTTC. It yields the protein CASSAQGAQQFF.

The V and J genes are TRBV10-3 and TRBJ2-3, with TRBD1 matching 9 bases. Germline CDR1 ENHRY, CDR2 SYGVKD. V trimming: 7 bases; J trimming: 3 bases; junction bases outside the gene matches: 8. The CDR3 covers 15 residues. For the CDR3, the DNA is TGTGCCATCAAGCGACAGGGGGTTGGGACAGATACGCAGTATTTT. Translating gives CAIKRQGVGTDTQYF.

A single count supports this clone. This chain joins TRBV5-3 and TRBJ2-7, with D perhaps TRBD1 or TRBD2 (5 bases each). TRBV5-3 is given ORF status, its function remaining uncertain. This CDR3 spans 16 amino acids. The germline V and J ends were trimmed by 4 bases and 3 bases, with 20 bases remaining between them. CDR3: CARSRLARETVYEQYF. The CDR3 DNA sequence: TGTGCCAGAAGCCGTCTAGCCAGGGAGACAGTCTACGAGCAGTACTTC.

This clone came up once. This chain links TRBV2 with TRBJ1-4; perhaps TRBD1 as D (5 bases). Germline V gives CDR1 SNHLY, CDR2 FYNNEI. The CDR3 contains 14 residues. V was clipped by 6 bases and J by 4 bases, with 12 bases between them. The chain's CDR3 is CASSNGASNEKLFF. The CDR3 nucleotides are TGTGCCAGCAGCAATGGGGCGAGTAATGAAAAACTGTTTTTT.

A single count supports this clone. This rearrangement joins TRBV10-2 to TRBJ1-1, with D unclear. Germline CDR1 is WSHSY and CDR2 is SAAADI. Trimming removed 5 bases at V and 0 bases at J, with 16 bases between. This CDR3 spans 16 amino acids. The CDR3 region is CASSSRLGEVNTEAFF. The CDR3 coding sequence is TGCGCCAGCAGTTCGAGGCTTGGGGAGGTGAACACTGAAGCTTTCTTT.

This clone has only a few counts. DNA for the CDR3: TGTGCCAGCAGCCCACGGTTGGACAGCTACGAGCAGTACTTC. It translates to CASSPRLDSYEQYF. V and J are TRBV11-2 and TRBJ2-7, with D possibly being TRBD1 (6 bases). Germline CDR1 and CDR2: SGHAT and FQNNGV. This CDR3 spans 14 amino acids. The germline V and J ends were trimmed by 5 bases and 3 bases, with 14 bases remaining between them.

The genes are TRBV5-1 and TRBJ2-1; the match to TRBD2 covers 8 bases. CDR1 is SGHRS, CDR2 YFSETQ, per germline. Trimming removed 4 bases from V and 3 bases from J; junction bases left unmatched: 9. The CDR3 extends over 16 amino acids. CDR3 nucleotide sequence: TGCGCCAGCAGCCTCCAGGCGCGGGAGGTCTACAATGAGCAGTTCTTC. Residues: CASSLQAREVYNEQFF.

This clone showed up just once. The chain joins TRBV18 to TRBJ2-7; D possibly corresponds to TRBD1 (5 bases). This CDR3 has 13 residues. Germline CDR1 KGHSH, CDR2 LQKENI. Trimming took 3 bases from V and 3 from J, leaving 9 bases between them. DNA of the CDR3: TGTGCCAGCTCACCGACAGCCATCTACGAGCAGTACTTC. Translating it yields CASSPTAIYEQYF. Combining the CDR3 with reference TRBV18 and TRBJ2-7 gives the whole variable domain NAGVMQNPRHLVRRRGQEARLRCSPMKGHSHVYWYRQLPEEGLKFMVYLQKENIIDESGMPKERFSAEFPKEGPSILRIQQVVRGDSAAYFCASSPTAIYEQYFGPGTRLTVT.

The gene calls are TRBV11-2 and TRBJ2-5; a possible D gene is TRBD2 (6 bases). The germline CDR1 and CDR2 sequences are SGHAT and FQNNGV. CDR3 size: 14 residues. V was pared by 1 base and J by 2 bases, with 8 bases between. The CDR3 DNA is TGTGCCAGCAGCTTAGGTAGCGGACAAGAGACCCAGTACTTC. This sequence encodes CASSLGSGQETQYF.

V and J are TRBV28 and TRBJ1-4, with D perhaps TRBD1 (5 bases). The V and J ends lost 7 bases and 8 bases respectively, with 11 bases between them. Germline V gives CDR1 MDHEN, CDR2 SYDVKM. There are 12 residues in the CDR3. The CDR3 loop reads CASIGGSEKLFF. The CDR3 DNA is TGTGCCAGCATCGGGGGATCCGAAAAACTGTTTTTT.

The DNA for the CDR3 is TGTGCCAGCAGTGATAATTTGCCTCTCCATGGCTACACCTTC. Translated, it gives CASSDNLPLHGYTF. The chain carries TRBV25-1 and TRBJ1-2; D remains ambiguous. Per germline, CDR1 MGHDK and CDR2 SYGVNS. V lost 3 bases and J 6 bases, leaving 14 bases between the germline ends. There are 14 residues in the CDR3.

V is TRBV19 and J is TRBJ2-1; 10 bases map to TRBD2. Germline V lookup: CDR1 LNHDA, CDR2 SQIVND (reference sequence). The V segment lost 2 bases and the J segment 10 bases; nucleotides outside the gene matches: 8. CDR3 length equals 15 residues. The CDR3 sequence: CASSILEAGGREQFF. The CDR3, as DNA: TGTGCCAGTAGTATATTGGAAGCGGGAGGGAGGGAGCAGTTCTTC.

The chain carries TRBV10-3 and TRBJ1-5; D unclear. The CDR3 totals 12 residues. The V gene's germline CDR1 is ENHRY and CDR2 SYGVKD. V was trimmed by 4 bases and J by 6 bases, leaving 7 bases between them. Written as DNA, the CDR3 is TGTGCCATCAGTGGCGGCACTCAGCCCCAGCATTTT. Its translation: CAISGGTQPQHF.

J is TRBJ2-7 and V is TRBV6-1, with TRBD2 as a possible D gene (5 bases). The CDR3 consists of 13 residues. The germline V gene encodes CDR1 MNHNS and CDR2 SASEGT. Deletions cut 8 bases from V and 2 bases from J, with 13 bases between. CDR3 in DNA: TGTGCCAGCGGGAGACAAGCCGCCTACGAGCAGTACTTC. Its translation is CASGRQAAYEQYF.

The gene calls are TRBV7-2 and TRBJ2-7; D is perhaps TRBD2 (5 bases). Looked up from germline, CDR1 is SGHTA and CDR2 is FQGNSA. V was trimmed by 4 bases and J by 1 base, leaving 11 bases between them. There are 14 residues in the CDR3. CDR3 sequence: CASSSQRLSYEQYF. The CDR3 region has the DNA TGTGCCAGCAGCTCCCAGCGGTTATCCTACGAGCAGTACTTC.

The J gene is TRBJ2-7, the V gene TRBV28, with 11 nucleotides matching TRBD2. After removal of 4 bases from V and 2 bases from J, the junction contained 13 bases not matched to a gene. The CDR3 runs 18 residues. The germline V gene has CDR1 MDHEN and CDR2 SYDVKM. The CDR3 coding sequence is TGTGCCAGCAGTTACAAACTAGCGGGAGCTTTGGGGACCTACGAGCAGTACTTC. This encodes CASSYKLAGALGTYEQYF.

This chain links TRBV7-3 with TRBJ2-2; TRBD1 matches at 11 bases. Per the germline V gene, CDR1 is SGHTA and CDR2 is FQGTGA. This CDR3 has 15 amino acids. Germline trimming cut 4 bases from V and 4 bases from J; bases unmatched to any gene: 2. The CDR3 nucleotides are TGTGCCAGCAGCTGGGGGACAGGGGGCACCGGGGAGCTGTTTTTT. This sequence encodes CASSWGTGGTGELFF.

The chain has TRBV28 and TRBJ1-5, with 8 bases identical to TRBD1. The CDR3 is made up of 12 amino acids. Germline V gene data show CDR1 as MDHEN and CDR2 as SYDVKM. V lost 8 bases and J lost 5; bases outside the gene matches: 2. The CDR3 protein is CASRDRYQPQHF. The DNA for the CDR3 is TGTGCCAGCCGGGACAGGTATCAGCCCCAGCATTTT.

This chain's CDR3 is CASSDRAISSGNTIYF. DNA of the CDR3: TGTGCCAGCAGCGACCGGGCAATAAGCTCTGGAAACACCATATATTTT. The genes are TRBV9 and TRBJ1-3; D gene ambiguous. The V gene lost 3 bases and the J gene lost 0 bases, with 13 bases spanning the gap. This CDR3 has 16 amino acids. Germline V gene sequence: CDR1 SGDLS, CDR2 YYNGEE.

This rearrangement joins TRBV28 to TRBJ1-2, with 9 bases fitting TRBD1. CDR1 and CDR2 from the germline V gene are MDHEN and SYDVKM. The junction had 9 bases not matched to a gene; V was cut back by 6 bases and J by 4 bases. This CDR3 has 15 amino acids. The CDR3 DNA reads as TGTGCCAGCAGCCGAGGGACAGGGCGTGGCTATGGCTACACCTTC. Protein product: CASSRGTGRGYGYTF.

This chain links TRBV28 with TRBJ1-5; D not certain. Germline lookup yields CDR1 MDHEN and CDR2 SYDVKM. V lost 5 bases and J lost 2, with 10 bases in between. The CDR3 totals 14 residues. CDR3 sequence: CASSRPPGNQPQHF. CDR3 in DNA: TGTGCCAGCAGTCGGCCGCCAGGCAATCAGCCCCAGCATTTT.